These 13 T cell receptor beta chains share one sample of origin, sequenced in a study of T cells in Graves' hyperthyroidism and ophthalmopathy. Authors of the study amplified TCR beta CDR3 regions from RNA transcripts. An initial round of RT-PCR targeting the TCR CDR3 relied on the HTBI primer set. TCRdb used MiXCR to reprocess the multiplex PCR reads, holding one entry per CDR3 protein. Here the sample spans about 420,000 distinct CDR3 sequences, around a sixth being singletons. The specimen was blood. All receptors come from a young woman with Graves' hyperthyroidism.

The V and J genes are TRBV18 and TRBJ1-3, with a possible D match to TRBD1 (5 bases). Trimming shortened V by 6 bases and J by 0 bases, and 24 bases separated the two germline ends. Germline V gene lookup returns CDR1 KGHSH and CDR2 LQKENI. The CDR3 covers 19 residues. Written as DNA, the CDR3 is TGTGCCAGCTCGCGCCGGGACTCTCCCGGCCGGTACTCTGGAAACACCATATATTTT. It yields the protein CASSRRDSPGRYSGNTIYF. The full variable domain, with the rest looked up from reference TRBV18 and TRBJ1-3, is NAGVMQNPRHLVRRRGQEARLRCSPMKGHSHVYWYRQLPEEGLKFMVYLQKENIIDESGMPKERFSAEFPKEGPSILRIQQVVRGDSAAYFCASSRRDSPGRYSGNTIYFGEGSWLTVV.

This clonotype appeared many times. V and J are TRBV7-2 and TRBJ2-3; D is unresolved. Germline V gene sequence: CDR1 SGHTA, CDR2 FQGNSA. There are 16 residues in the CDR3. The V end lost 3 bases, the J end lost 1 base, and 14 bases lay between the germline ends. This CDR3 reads CASSFTVTLGTDTQYF. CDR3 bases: TGTGCCAGCAGCTTTACCGTTACTTTGGGCACAGATACGCAGTATTTT.

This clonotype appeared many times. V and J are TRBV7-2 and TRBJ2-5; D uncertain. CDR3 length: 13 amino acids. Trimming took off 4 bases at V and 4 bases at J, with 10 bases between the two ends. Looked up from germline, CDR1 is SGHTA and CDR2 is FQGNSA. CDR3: CASSSSRSETQYF. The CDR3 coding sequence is TGTGCCAGCAGCTCGTCTCGGTCAGAGACCCAGTACTTC.

The CDR3 spells CASSKSPGQINSPLHF. CDR3 bases: TGTGCCAGCAGCAAGAGCCCGGGACAGATTAATTCACCCCTCCACTTT. The rearrangement links TRBV9 to TRBJ1-6; 7 nucleotides match TRBD1. This CDR3 has 16 residues. Per germline, CDR1 SGDLS and CDR2 YYNGEE. The trim removed 4 bases at V and 6 bases at J, leaving 10 bases unmatched.

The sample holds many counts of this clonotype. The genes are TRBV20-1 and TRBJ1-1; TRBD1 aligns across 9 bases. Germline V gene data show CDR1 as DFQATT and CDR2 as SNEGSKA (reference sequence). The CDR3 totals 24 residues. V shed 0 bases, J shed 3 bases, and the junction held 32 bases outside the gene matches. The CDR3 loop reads CSARDWGLGSLGRGTGKGDTEAFF. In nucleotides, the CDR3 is TGCAGTGCTAGAGATTGGGGCCTAGGTTCACTGGGCCGAGGGACAGGGAAAGGGGACACTGAAGCTTTCTTT.

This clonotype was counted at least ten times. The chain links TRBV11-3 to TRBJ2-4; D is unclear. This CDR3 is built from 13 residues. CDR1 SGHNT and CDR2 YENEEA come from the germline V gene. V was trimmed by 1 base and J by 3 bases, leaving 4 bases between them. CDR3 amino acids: CASSLGGKNIQYF. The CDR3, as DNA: TGTGCCAGCAGCTTAGGGGGCAAAAACATTCAGTACTTC.

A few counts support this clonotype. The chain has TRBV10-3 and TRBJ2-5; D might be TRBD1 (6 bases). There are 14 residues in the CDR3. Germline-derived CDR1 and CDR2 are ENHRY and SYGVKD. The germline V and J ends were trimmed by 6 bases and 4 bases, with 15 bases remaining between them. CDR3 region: CAIRTEQGSETQYF. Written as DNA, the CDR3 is TGTGCCATCAGGACCGAACAGGGTTCAGAGACCCAGTACTTC.

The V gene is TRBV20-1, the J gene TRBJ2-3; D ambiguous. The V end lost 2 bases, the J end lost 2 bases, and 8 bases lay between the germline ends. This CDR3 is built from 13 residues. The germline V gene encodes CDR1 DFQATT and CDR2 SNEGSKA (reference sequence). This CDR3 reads CSARIQLTDTQYF. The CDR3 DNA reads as TGCAGTGCTAGAATACAGCTCACAGATACGCAGTATTTT.

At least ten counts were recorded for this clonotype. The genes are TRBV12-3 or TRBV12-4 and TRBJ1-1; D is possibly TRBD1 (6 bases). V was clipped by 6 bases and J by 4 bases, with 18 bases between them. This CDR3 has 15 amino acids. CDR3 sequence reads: CASRMAWGAFTEAFF. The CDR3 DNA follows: TGTGCCAGCAGGATGGCCTGGGGGGCATTCACTGAAGCTTTCTTT.

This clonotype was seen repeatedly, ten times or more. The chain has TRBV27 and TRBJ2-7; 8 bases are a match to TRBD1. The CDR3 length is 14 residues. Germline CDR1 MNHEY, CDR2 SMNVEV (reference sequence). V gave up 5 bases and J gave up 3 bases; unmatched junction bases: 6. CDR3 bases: TGTGCCAGCAGTCAACAGGGGGAGAACTACGAGCAGTACTTC. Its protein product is CASSQQGENYEQYF.

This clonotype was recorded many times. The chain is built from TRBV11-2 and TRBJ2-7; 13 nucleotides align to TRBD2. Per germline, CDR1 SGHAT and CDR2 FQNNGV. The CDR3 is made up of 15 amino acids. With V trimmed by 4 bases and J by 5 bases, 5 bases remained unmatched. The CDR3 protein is CASSSGLAGANEQYF. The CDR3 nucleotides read TGTGCCAGCAGCTCCGGACTAGCGGGGGCCAACGAGCAGTACTTC.

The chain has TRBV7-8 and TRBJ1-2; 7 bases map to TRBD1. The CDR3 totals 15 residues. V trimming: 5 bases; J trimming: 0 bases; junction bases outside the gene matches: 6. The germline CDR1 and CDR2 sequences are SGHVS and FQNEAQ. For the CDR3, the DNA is TGTGCCAGCAGCAAGACAGGGCTCTCTAACTATGGCTACACCTTC. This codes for CASSKTGLSNYGYTF. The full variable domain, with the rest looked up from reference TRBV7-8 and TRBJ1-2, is GAGVSQSPRYKVAKRGQDVALRCDPISGHVSLFWYQQALGQGPEFLTYFQNEAQLDKSGLPSDRFFAERPEGSVSTLKIQRTQQEDSAVYLCASSKTGLSNYGYTFGSGTRLTVV.

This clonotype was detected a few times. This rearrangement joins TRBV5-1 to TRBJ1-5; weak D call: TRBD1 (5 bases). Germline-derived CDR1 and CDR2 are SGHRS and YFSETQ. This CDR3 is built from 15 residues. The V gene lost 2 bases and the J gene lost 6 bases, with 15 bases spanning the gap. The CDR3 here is CASSLESGMVQPQHF. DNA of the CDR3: TGCGCCAGCAGCTTAGAGTCAGGGATGGTTCAGCCCCAGCATTTT.